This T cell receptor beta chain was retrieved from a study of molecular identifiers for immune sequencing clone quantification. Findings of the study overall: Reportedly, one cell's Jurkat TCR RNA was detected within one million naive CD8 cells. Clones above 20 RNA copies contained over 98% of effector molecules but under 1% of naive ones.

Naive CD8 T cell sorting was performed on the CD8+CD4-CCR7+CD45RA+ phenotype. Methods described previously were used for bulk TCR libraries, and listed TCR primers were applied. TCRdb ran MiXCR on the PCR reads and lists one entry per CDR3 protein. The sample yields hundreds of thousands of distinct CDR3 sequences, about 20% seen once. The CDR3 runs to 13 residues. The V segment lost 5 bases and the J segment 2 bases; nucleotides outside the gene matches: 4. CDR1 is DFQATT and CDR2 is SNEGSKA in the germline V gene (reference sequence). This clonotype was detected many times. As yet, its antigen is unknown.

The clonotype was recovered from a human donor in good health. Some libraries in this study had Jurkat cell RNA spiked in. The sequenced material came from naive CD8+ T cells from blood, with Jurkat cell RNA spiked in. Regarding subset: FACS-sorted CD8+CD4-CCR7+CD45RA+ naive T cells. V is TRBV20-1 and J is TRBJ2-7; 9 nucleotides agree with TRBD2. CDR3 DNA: TGCAGTGCTTTTAGCGGGAGTGCCTACGAGCAGTACTTC. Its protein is CSAFSGSAYEQYF.